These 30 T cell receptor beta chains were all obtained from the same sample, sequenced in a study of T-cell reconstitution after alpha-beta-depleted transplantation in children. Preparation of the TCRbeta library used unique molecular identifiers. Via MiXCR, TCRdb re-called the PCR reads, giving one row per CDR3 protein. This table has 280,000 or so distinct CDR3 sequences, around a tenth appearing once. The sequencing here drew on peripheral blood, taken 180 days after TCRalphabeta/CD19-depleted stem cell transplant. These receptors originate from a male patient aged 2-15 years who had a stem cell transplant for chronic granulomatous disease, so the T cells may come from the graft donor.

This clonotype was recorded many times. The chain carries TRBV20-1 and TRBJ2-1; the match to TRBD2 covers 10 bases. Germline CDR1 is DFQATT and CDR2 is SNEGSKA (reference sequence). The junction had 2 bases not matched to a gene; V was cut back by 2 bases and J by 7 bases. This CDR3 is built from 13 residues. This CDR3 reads CSARRTSGNEQFF. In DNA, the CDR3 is TGCAGTGCTAGAAGGACTAGCGGAAATGAGCAGTTCTTC.

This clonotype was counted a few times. The CDR3 nucleotides read TGTGCCAGCAGCTTCTTGGGTGAGAACTATGGCTACACCTTC. It is translated as CASSFLGENYGYTF. V gene TRBV7-9 combines with J gene TRBJ1-2; D not certain. The V gene lost 3 bases and the J gene lost 2 bases, with 10 bases spanning the gap. Germline V CDR1 and CDR2: SEHNR, FQNEAQ (reference sequence). This CDR3 is built from 14 residues.

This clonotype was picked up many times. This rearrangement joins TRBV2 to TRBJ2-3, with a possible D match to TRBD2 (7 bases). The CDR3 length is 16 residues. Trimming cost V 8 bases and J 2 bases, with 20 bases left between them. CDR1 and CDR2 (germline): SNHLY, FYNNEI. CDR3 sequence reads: CASSRLGGGNTDTQYF. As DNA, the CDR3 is TGTGCCAGCTCCAGACTGGGGGGGGGCAACACAGATACGCAGTATTTT.

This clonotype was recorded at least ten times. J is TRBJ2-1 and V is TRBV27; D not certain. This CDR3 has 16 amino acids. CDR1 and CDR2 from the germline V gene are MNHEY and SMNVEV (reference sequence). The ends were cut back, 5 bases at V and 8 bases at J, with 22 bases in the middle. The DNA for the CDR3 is TGTGCCAGCAGTCGATTGACCCCCTTGGAAATGGATGAGCAGTTCTTC. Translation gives CASSRLTPLEMDEQFF.

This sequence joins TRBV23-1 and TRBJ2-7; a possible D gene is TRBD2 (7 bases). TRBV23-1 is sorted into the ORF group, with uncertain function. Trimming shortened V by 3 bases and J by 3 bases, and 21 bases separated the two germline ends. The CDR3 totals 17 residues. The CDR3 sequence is CASSQPKTGGLVYEQYF. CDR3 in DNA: TGCGCCAGCAGTCAGCCAAAAACGGGGGGCCTAGTCTACGAGCAGTACTTC.

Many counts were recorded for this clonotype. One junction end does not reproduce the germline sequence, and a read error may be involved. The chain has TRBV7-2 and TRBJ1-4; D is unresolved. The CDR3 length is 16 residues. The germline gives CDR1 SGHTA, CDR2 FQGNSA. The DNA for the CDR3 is TGTGCCAGCATCTTAGCGCGCCAGGCCTATAATGAAAAACTGTTTTTT. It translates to CASILARQAYNEKLFF.

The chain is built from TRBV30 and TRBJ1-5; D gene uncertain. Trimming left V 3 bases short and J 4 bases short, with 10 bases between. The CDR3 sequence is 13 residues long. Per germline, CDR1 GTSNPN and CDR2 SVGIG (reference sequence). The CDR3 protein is CAWSLGINQPQHF. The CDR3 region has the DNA TGTGCCTGGAGCCTGGGGATTAATCAGCCCCAGCATTTT.

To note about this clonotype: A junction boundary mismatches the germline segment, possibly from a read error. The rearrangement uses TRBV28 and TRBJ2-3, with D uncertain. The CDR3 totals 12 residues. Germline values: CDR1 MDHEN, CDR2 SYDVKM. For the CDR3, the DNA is TGTGCCAGCAGGGCGACCGGCGATACGCATTATTTT. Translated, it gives CASRATGDTHYF.

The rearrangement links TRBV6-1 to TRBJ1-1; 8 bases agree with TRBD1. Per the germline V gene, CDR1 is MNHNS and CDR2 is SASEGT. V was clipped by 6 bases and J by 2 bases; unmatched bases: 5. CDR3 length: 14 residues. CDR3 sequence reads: CASRDGTGNTEAFF. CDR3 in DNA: TGTGCCAGCAGGGACGGGACAGGCAACACTGAAGCTTTCTTT.

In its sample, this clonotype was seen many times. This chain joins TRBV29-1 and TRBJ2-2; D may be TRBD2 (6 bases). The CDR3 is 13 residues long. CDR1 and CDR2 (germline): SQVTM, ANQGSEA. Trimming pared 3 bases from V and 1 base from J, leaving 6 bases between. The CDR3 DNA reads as TGCAGCGTTGAGGGAGGGAACACCGGGGAGCTGTTTTTT. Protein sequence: CSVEGGNTGELFF.

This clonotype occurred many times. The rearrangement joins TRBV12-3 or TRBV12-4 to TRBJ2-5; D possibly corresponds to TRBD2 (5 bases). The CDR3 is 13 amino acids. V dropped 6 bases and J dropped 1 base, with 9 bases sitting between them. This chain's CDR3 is CASRERSQETQYF. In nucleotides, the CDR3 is TGTGCCAGCAGAGAGCGGTCCCAAGAGACCCAGTACTTC.

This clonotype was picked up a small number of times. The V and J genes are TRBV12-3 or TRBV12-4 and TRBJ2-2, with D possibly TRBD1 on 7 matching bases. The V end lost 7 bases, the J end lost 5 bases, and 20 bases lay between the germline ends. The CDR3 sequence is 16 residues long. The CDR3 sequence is CASTRDRARGTGELFF. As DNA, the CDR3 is TGTGCCAGCACCCGAGACAGGGCCCGGGGGACCGGGGAGCTGTTTTTT.

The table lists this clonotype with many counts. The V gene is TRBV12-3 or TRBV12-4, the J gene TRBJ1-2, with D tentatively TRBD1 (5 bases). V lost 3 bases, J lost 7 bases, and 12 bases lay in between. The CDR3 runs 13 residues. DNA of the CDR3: TGTGCCAGCAGTTTTCCAGGGACTGGTGGCTACACCTTC. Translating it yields CASSFPGTGGYTF.

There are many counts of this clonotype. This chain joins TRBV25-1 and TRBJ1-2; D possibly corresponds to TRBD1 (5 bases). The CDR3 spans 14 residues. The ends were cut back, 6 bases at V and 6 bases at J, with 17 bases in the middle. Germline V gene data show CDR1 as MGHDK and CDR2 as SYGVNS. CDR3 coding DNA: TGTGCCAGCAGCGAACAGGTTGGGGAGAATGGCTACACCTTC. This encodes CASSEQVGENGYTF.

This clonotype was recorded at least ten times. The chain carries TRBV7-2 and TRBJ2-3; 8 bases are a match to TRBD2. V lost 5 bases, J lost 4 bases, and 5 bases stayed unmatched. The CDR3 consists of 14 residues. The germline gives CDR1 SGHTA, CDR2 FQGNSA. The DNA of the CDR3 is TGTGCCAGCAGCCCCGGACTAGCTTCAGATACGCAGTATTTT. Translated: CASSPGLASDTQYF.

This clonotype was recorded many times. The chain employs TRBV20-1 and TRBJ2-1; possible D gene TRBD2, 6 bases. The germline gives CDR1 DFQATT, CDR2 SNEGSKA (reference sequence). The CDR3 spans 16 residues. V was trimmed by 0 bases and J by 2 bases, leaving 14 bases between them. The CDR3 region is CSARDLAPSTYNEQFF. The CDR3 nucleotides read TGCAGTGCTAGAGATCTAGCGCCGAGCACCTACAATGAGCAGTTCTTC.

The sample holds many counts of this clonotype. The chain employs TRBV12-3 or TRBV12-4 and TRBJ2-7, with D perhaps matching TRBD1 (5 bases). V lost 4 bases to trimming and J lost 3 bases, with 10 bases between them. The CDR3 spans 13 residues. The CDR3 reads CASSSGIGYEQYF. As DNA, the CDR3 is TGTGCCAGCAGTTCAGGGATTGGCTACGAGCAGTACTTC.

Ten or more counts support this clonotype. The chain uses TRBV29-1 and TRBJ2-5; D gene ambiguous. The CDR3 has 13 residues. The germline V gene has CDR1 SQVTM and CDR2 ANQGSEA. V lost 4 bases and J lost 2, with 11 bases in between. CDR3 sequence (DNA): TGCAGCGTTGTCTCGCAGGATCAAGAGACCCAGTACTTC. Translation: CSVVSQDQETQYF. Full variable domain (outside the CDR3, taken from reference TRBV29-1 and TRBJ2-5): SAVISQKPSRDICQRGTSLTIQCQVDSQVTMMFWYRQQPGQSLTLIATANQGSEATYESGFVIDKFPISRPNLTFSTLTVSNMSPEDSSIYLCSVVSQDQETQYFGPGTRLLVL.

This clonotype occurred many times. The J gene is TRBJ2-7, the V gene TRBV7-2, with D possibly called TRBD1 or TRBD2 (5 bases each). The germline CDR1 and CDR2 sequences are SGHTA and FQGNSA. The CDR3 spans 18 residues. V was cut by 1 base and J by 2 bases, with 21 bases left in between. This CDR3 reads CASSLGPKTALGAYEQYF. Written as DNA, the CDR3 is TGTGCCAGCAGCTTAGGGCCTAAGACAGCCCTGGGGGCCTACGAGCAGTACTTC.

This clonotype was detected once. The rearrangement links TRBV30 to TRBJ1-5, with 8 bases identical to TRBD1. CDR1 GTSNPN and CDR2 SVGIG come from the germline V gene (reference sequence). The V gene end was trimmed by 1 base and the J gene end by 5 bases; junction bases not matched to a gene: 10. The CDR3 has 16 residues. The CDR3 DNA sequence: TGTGCCTGGAGTGCCCCTGGACAGGGACGCGATCAGCCCCAGCATTTT. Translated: CAWSAPGQGRDQPQHF.

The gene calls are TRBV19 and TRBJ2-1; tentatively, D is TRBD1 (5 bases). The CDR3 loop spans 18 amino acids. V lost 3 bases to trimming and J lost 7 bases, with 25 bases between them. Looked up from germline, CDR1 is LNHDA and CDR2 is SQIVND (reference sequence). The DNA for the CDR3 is TGTGCCAGTAGTATTGTAGGACAAGGGGCCCTGAGAAAGAATGAGCAGTTCTTC. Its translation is CASSIVGQGALRKNEQFF.

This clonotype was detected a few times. The chain's CDR3 is CASSPTGTGDTGELFF. In DNA form, the CDR3 reads TGCGCCAGCAGCCCGACAGGGACAGGTGACACCGGGGAGCTGTTTTTT. The J gene is TRBJ2-2, the V gene TRBV4-1; TRBD1 agrees at 8 bases. Trimming removed 4 bases from V and 3 bases from J; junction bases left unmatched: 7. Germline V lookup: CDR1 MGHRA, CDR2 YSYEKL. The CDR3 is 16 residues long.

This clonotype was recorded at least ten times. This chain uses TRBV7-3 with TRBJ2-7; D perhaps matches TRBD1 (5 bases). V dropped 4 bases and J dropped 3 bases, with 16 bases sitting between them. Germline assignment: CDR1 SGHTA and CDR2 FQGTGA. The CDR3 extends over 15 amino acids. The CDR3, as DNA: TGTGCCAGCAGCTCCGGACCAGGGTTAGGCTACGAGCAGTACTTC. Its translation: CASSSGPGLGYEQYF.

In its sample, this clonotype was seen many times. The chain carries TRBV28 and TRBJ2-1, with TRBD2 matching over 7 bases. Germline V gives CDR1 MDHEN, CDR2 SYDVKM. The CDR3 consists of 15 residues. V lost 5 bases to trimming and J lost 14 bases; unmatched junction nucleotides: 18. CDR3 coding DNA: TGTGCCAGCAGTGCCCCCGGTGGGGCGGGAGAGGTGGAGTTCTTC. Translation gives CASSAPGGAGEVEFF.

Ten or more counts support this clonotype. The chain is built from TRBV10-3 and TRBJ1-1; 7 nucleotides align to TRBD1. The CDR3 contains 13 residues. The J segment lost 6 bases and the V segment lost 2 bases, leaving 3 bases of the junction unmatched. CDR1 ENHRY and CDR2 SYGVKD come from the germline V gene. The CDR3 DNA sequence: TGTGCCATCAGTGAGACCGGGACAGCTGAAGCTTTCTTT. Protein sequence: CAISETGTAEAFF.

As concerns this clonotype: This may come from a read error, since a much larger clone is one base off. The chain's CDR3 is CDSSEGGKNTEAFF. The CDR3 DNA reads as TGTGACAGCAGTGAAGGTGGGAAAAACACTGAAGCTTTCTTT. The gene calls are TRBV6-1 and TRBJ1-1, with no clear D. Germline V gene lookup returns CDR1 MNHNS and CDR2 SASEGT. This CDR3 contains 14 residues.

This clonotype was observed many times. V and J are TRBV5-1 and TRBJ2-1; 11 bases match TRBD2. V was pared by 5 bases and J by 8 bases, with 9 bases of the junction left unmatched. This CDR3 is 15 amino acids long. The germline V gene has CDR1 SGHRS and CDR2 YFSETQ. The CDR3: CASSLTSGVRYEQFF. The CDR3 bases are TGCGCCAGCAGTTTGACTAGCGGGGTCCGTTATGAGCAGTTCTTC.

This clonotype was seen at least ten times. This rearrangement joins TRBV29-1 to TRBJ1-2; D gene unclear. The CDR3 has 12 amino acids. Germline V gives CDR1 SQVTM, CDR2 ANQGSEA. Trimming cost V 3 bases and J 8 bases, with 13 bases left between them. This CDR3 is CSVEVIADGYTF. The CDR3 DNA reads TGCAGCGTTGAGGTGATAGCTGACGGCTACACCTTC.

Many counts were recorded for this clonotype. In DNA form, the CDR3 reads TGCAGTGCTAGAGATTTGGCAGTCCGAGGGGGGGCCAACGTCCTGACTTTC. Translation: CSARDLAVRGGANVLTF. V usage is TRBV20-1 and J usage is TRBJ2-6; D is possibly TRBD2 (5 bases). Trimming cost V 0 bases and J 4 bases, with 16 bases left between them. The CDR3 consists of 17 residues. Germline values: CDR1 DFQATT, CDR2 SNEGSKA (reference sequence).

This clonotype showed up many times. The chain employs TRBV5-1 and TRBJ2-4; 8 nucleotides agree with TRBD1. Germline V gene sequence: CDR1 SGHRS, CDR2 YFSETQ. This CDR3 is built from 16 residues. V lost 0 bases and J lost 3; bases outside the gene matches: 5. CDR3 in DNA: TGCGCCAGCAGCTTGGTACAGGGGGTTGGCAAAAACATTCAGTACTTC. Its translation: CASSLVQGVGKNIQYF.